The 20 T cell receptor beta chains below come from one sample, sequenced in a study of response to subunit inactivated influenza vaccine. TCRdb recomputed calls from the RT-PCR reads with MiXCR, one row per CDR3 protein. In the table there are hundreds of thousands of distinct CDR3 sequences, more than 11% of which are singletons. The sample consisted of PBMCs from blood, taken roughly 15 days before vaccination. All receptors derive from a man between 50 and 59 years old who received an inactivated influenza vaccine.

This clonotype was observed a few times. The chain recombines TRBV20-1 with TRBJ1-1; 9 bases line up with TRBD1. This CDR3 contains 14 residues. CDR1 is DFQATT, CDR2 SNEGSKA, per germline (reference sequence). Trimming removed 5 bases from V and 0 bases from J; junction bases left unmatched: 4. The CDR3 DNA reads TGCAGTGCTTTGGACAGGGGAATGAACACTGAAGCTTTCTTT. Its protein is CSALDRGMNTEAFF.

V gene TRBV11-2 combines with J gene TRBJ1-6, with D uncertain. CDR1 is SGHAT and CDR2 is FQNNGV in the germline V gene. CDR3 length: 18 amino acids. Between the trimmed V and J ends, which lost 0 bases and 5 bases, there was a span of 17 bases. The CDR3 spells CASSLDGRLTSDNSPLHF. The CDR3 DNA is TGTGCCAGCAGCTTAGATGGCCGGCTGACATCCGATAATTCACCCCTCCACTTT.

This clonotype was recorded a few times. The chain recombines TRBV6-6 with TRBJ2-7, with 7 positions matching TRBD2. The ends lost 4 bases at V and 6 bases at J; junction bases unmatched: 6. Germline V CDR1 and CDR2: MNHNY, SVGAGI (reference sequence). CDR3 length equals 13 residues. Here the CDR3 DNA reads TGTGCCAGCAGTTCTCCCGGGGAGGGCGAGCAGTACTTC. It encodes CASSSPGEGEQYF.

The V gene is TRBV19, the J gene TRBJ1-2; no reliable D call. This CDR3 is 13 amino acids long. Trimming pared 6 bases from V and 0 bases from J, leaving 8 bases between. In germline, CDR1 is LNHDA, CDR2 SQIVND (reference sequence). CDR3 coding DNA: TGTGCCAGTAGGGCGGAGGCTAACTATGGCTACACCTTC. It codes for CASRAEANYGYTF.

This clonotype came up a few times. The chain uses TRBV4-2 and TRBJ2-3; possibly TRBD2 for D (7 bases). Looked up from germline, CDR1 is LGHNA and CDR2 is YNFKEQ. V shed 0 bases and J shed 5 bases, with 18 bases lying between them. CDR3 length: 17 amino acids. The CDR3 reads CASSQDRRGGAVDTQYF. CDR3 sequence (DNA): TGTGCCAGCAGCCAAGATCGAAGGGGGGGTGCTGTAGATACGCAGTATTTT.

This clonotype was detected a few times. V gene TRBV7-2 combines with J gene TRBJ2-1; 11 bases line up with TRBD2. V lost 0 bases, J lost 6 bases, and 7 bases stayed unmatched. This CDR3 is built from 17 residues. Germline V CDR1 and CDR2: SGHTA, FQGNSA. Here the CDR3 DNA reads TGTGCCAGCAGCTTAGCGGTAGCGGGGGGGCCAATCAATGAGCAGTTCTTC. Encoded protein: CASSLAVAGGPINEQFF.

This clonotype was found once. V usage is TRBV3-1 and J usage is TRBJ2-3; D is possibly TRBD1 or TRBD2 (5 bases each). This CDR3 spans 15 amino acids. V dropped 1 base and J dropped 1 base, with 9 bases sitting between them. In germline, CDR1 is LGHDT, CDR2 YNNKEL (reference sequence). The CDR3 reads CASSQGGVGTDTQYF. CDR3 in DNA: TGTGCCAGCAGCCAAGGAGGGGTTGGCACAGATACGCAGTATTTT.

The V call is TRBV7-9, the J call TRBJ2-2; 9 nucleotides agree with TRBD2. CDR1 SEHNR and CDR2 FQNEAQ come from the germline V gene (reference sequence). CDR3 length: 15 residues. V gave up 6 bases and J gave up 8 bases; unmatched junction bases: 10. The CDR3 here is CASRHPGLAAGELFF. The CDR3 DNA reads as TGTGCCAGCAGACATCCGGGACTAGCTGCTGGGGAGCTGTTTTTT.

The V gene is TRBV7-9, the J gene TRBJ2-1; D gene ambiguous. Germline values: CDR1 SEHNR, CDR2 FQNEAQ (reference sequence). The CDR3 totals 11 residues. Trimming left V 9 bases short and J 14 bases short, with 17 bases between. For the CDR3, the DNA is TGTGCCAGTGAAAATCAAGGAAGAAAGTTCTTC. It specifies CASENQGRKFF.

The chain joins TRBV7-2 to TRBJ2-1; D not resolved. This CDR3 spans 14 amino acids. V lost 7 bases, J lost 6 bases, and 16 bases lay in between. Germline V gene sequence: CDR1 SGHTA, CDR2 FQGNSA. The DNA for the CDR3 is TGTGCCAGCACCTCATCTCTTGTTCTCAATGAGCAGTTCTTC. Encoded protein: CASTSSLVLNEQFF. Together with reference TRBV7-2 and TRBJ2-1, the CDR3 gives the full variable domain: GAGVSQSPSNKVTEKGKDVELRCDPISGHTALYWYRQSLGQGLEFLIYFQGNSAPDKSGLPSDRFSAERTGGSVSTLTIQRTQQEDSAVYLCASTSSLVLNEQFFGPGTRLTVL.

This chain joins TRBV13 and TRBJ2-7, with D perhaps matching TRBD1 (6 bases). The CDR3 consists of 14 residues. Per germline, CDR1 PRHDT and CDR2 FYEKMQ (reference sequence). Trimming took 6 bases from V and 1 from J, leaving 13 bases between them. The CDR3 DNA reads as TGTGCCAGCAGTCAGGCGGACAGTTCCTACGAGCAGTACTTC. Translated: CASSQADSSYEQYF. Using reference TRBV13 and TRBJ2-7 for the parts outside the CDR3, the full variable domain is AAGVIQSPRHLIKEKRETATLKCYPIPRHDTVYWYQQGPGQDPQFLISFYEKMQSDKGSIPDRFSAQQFSDYHSELNMSSLELGDSALYFCASSQADSSYEQYFGPGTRLTVT.

This clonotype appeared many times. The V call is TRBV12-3 or TRBV12-4, the J call TRBJ2-7; 9 bases agree with TRBD1. The CDR3 contains 15 residues. The ends lost 0 bases at V and 3 bases at J; junction bases unmatched: 3. The DNA for the CDR3 is TGTGCCAGCAGTTTAGCGGCGACAGGGGGCTACGAGCAGTACTTC. Translated, it gives CASSLAATGGYEQYF.

V usage is TRBV20-1 and J usage is TRBJ2-3, with TRBD2 as a possible D gene (6 bases). This CDR3 contains 14 residues. V was trimmed by 5 bases and J by 1 base, leaving 13 bases between them. In germline, CDR1 is DFQATT, CDR2 SNEGSKA (reference sequence). CDR3 sequence reads: CSADQRARTDTQYF. DNA for the CDR3: TGCAGTGCTGACCAGCGGGCCCGCACAGATACGCAGTATTTT.

The chain employs TRBV28 and TRBJ2-7; D is ambiguous. The V gene lost 3 bases and the J gene lost 0 bases, with 9 bases spanning the gap. This CDR3 comprises 14 residues. Per the germline V gene, CDR1 is MDHEN and CDR2 is SYDVKM. The CDR3 DNA is TGTGCCAGCAGTTTTACGGGCCGCTCCTACGAGCAGTACTTC. Its protein product is CASSFTGRSYEQYF. Based on the CDR3 plus reference TRBV28 and TRBJ2-7, the full variable domain is DVKVTQSSRYLVKRTGEKVFLECVQDMDHENMFWYRQDPGLGLRLIYFSYDVKMKEKGDIPEGYSVSREKKERFSLILESASTNQTSMYLCASSFTGRSYEQYFGPGTRLTVT.

This clonotype was seen ten or more times. This chain joins TRBV3-1 and TRBJ1-1; D unresolved. V lost 1 base and J 7 bases, leaving 10 bases between the germline ends. This CDR3 has 13 residues. CDR1 is LGHDT and CDR2 is YNNKEL in the germline V gene (reference sequence). This CDR3 is CASSQVGRLEAFF. In DNA, the CDR3 is TGTGCCAGCAGCCAAGTTGGACGGCTTGAAGCTTTCTTT.

CDR3 in amino acids: CASSGTLSSTEAFF. The CDR3 DNA reads as TGTGCCAGCAGTGGGACCTTAAGTAGCACTGAAGCTTTCTTT. The V call is TRBV12-3 or TRBV12-4, the J call TRBJ1-1; D might be TRBD1 (5 bases). The length of the CDR3 is 14 residues. The V end was cut by 5 bases, the J end by 4 bases, with 14 bases between.

V gene TRBV7-2 combines with J gene TRBJ2-2, with no clear D. CDR1 and CDR2 (germline): SGHTA, FQGNSA. V dropped 0 bases and J dropped 6 bases, with 8 bases sitting between them. The CDR3 spans 14 residues. The CDR3 region has the DNA TGTGCCAGCAGCTTAGCGCTCCTAGCCGGGGAGCTGTTTTTT. It specifies CASSLALLAGELFF.

The rearrangement joins TRBV29-1 to TRBJ2-5; 8 nucleotides align to TRBD1. In germline, CDR1 is SQVTM, CDR2 ANQGSEA. The CDR3 covers 12 residues. V shed 6 bases and J 4 bases; nucleotides not matched to a gene: 4. The CDR3 nucleotides are TGCAGCGTACCACAGGGGGGAGAGACCCAGTACTTC. Protein product: CSVPQGGETQYF. Based on the CDR3 plus reference TRBV29-1 and TRBJ2-5, the full variable domain is SAVISQKPSRDICQRGTSLTIQCQVDSQVTMMFWYRQQPGQSLTLIATANQGSEATYESGFVIDKFPISRPNLTFSTLTVSNMSPEDSSIYLCSVPQGGETQYFGPGTRLLVL.

This clonotype was picked up a small number of times. The gene calls are TRBV12-3 or TRBV12-4 and TRBJ1-1; 7 bases align to TRBD1. V shed 6 bases, J shed 2 bases, and the junction held 9 bases outside the gene matches. This CDR3 is 15 amino acids long. This CDR3 is CASSPGQHFNTEAFF. The DNA of the CDR3 is TGTGCCAGCAGCCCGGGACAGCACTTCAACACTGAAGCTTTCTTT.

The rearrangement links TRBV9 to TRBJ1-1; the D is unclear. Germline values: CDR1 SGDLS, CDR2 YYNGEE. V gave up 0 bases and J gave up 0 bases, with 6 bases separating them. There are 14 residues in the CDR3. CDR3 sequence reads: CASSVAGMNTEAFF. DNA for the CDR3: TGTGCCAGCAGCGTAGCCGGGATGAACACTGAAGCTTTCTTT.